This T cell receptor beta chain came from a study of CD8+ T cells in alopecia areata. Extraction and reverse transcription of RNA yielded cDNA as the sequencing template. Profiling relied on immunoSEQ multiplex PCR, and the TCRdb table lists in-frame clones only, not all of them. The data hold around 120,000 clones, with roughly 55% observed a single time. General study points: Scalp sample sequencing also detects resident alphabeta T cells of normal skin.

The sample's treatment: oral pan-JAK inhibitor, 5-10 mg twice daily. From alopecia areata patients, lesional scalp punch biopsies and peripheral blood were collected. This clone was counted only a few times. Its specificity is not known. This sample also contains other DNA sequences that code for the same CDR3. The origin of this receptor is a human donor with alopecia areata. This material consisted of CD4+ T cells sorted from blood, taken at week 4, from a patient treated with tofacitinib.

The CDR3 sequence is CASSFRGNTIYF. CDR3 coding DNA: TGTGCCAGCAGTTTCCGGGGAAACACCATATATTTT. J is TRBJ1-3 and V is TRBV28; D is unresolved. This CDR3 has 12 residues. Trimming shortened V by 3 bases and J by 4 bases, and 4 bases separated the two germline ends. CDR1 is MDHEN, CDR2 SYDVKM, per germline.